The entry below describes one T cell receptor (beta chain). The length of the CDR3 is 15 residues. V lost 2 bases and J 4 bases, leaving 14 bases between the germline ends. Germline CDR1 reads MNHEY; CDR2 reads SVGAGI. This sample was taken from a study of CD8 T cells in Susac syndrome. With random hexamers, about 0.45 to 1 ug RNA was reverse transcribed. Each CDR3 protein gets one entry after TCRdb re-called the immunoSEQ multiplex PCR reads with MiXCR. This sample has 150,000 to 200,000 distinct CDR3 sequences, with approximately 95% found just once. This TCR was recovered from a human donor with multiple sclerosis. The chain employs TRBV6-5 and TRBJ1-1; D perhaps matches TRBD1 (5 bases). Sequencing was done on a sample of CD8+ T cells from PBMCs. The CDR3 DNA is TGTGCCAGCAGTTACAGGTATAGGGGATTCACTGAAGCTTTCTTT. Translation gives CASSYRYRGFTEAFF.